Following are 8 T cell receptor beta chains from one sample sequenced in a study of CD8 T cells in ankylosing spondylitis. MiXCR was run by TCRdb on the 5' RACE reads, yielding one entry per CDR3 protein. Of about 310,000 distinct CDR3 sequences detected, less than 25% appear once; the ten largest clones hold about 4%. Sequencing was carried out using blood, either unsorted or a sorted T cell fraction (not recorded which). The source is a female donor with ankylosing spondylitis or in good health (not recorded which).

This clonotype was observed at least ten times. This rearrangement joins TRBV18 to TRBJ2-7; 13 bases are shared with TRBD2. The trim removed 4 bases at V and 4 bases at J, leaving 7 bases unmatched. The germline V gene has CDR1 KGHSH and CDR2 LQKENI. CDR3 size: 16 residues. In nucleotides, the CDR3 is TGTGCCAGCTCACAAGGTTCGACTAGCGGGAGGTACGAGCAGTACTTC. Translation gives CASSQGSTSGRYEQYF.

This clonotype came up many times. The gene calls are TRBV21-1 and TRBJ2-5; the listed D gene, TRBD1, was not tested against the DNA. TRBV21-1 is a pseudogene segment. CDR3 size: 15 residues. The CDR3 loop reads CAVGRGGLTQETQYF. The CDR3 DNA sequence: TGTGCTGTCGGCAGGGGCGGGCTTACTCAAGAGACCCAGTACTTC.

This clonotype was seen repeatedly, ten times or more. This chain uses TRBV20-1 with TRBJ2-1; a weak D match, TRBD1 (5 bases). This CDR3 spans 15 amino acids. Germline CDR1 is DFQATT and CDR2 is SNEGSKA (reference sequence). V was pared by 3 bases and J by 3 bases, with 15 bases between. CDR3 loop: CSASVGQGYYNEQFF. CDR3 nucleotide sequence: TGCAGTGCTAGCGTCGGGCAGGGCTACTACAATGAGCAGTTCTTC.

This clonotype was picked up a small number of times. This chain links TRBV3-1 with TRBJ1-2; 11 bases map to TRBD1. The V gene's germline CDR1 is LGHDT and CDR2 YNNKEL (reference sequence). With V trimmed by 4 bases and J by 0 bases, 7 bases remained unmatched. This CDR3 is 17 amino acids long. The CDR3 DNA follows: TGTGCCAGCAGCCGGACAGGGGGCGCCGGAGCTAACTATGGCTACACCTTC. Residues: CASSRTGGAGANYGYTF.

This clonotype was observed at least ten times. CDR3 sequence reads: CSVTRERVAGAMFF. As DNA, the CDR3 is TGCAGCGTCACACGCGAACGGGTAGCGGGAGCGATGTTCTTC. V is TRBV29-1 and J is TRBJ2-1; 9 bases line up with TRBD2. This CDR3 has 14 residues. Germline trimming cut 6 bases from V and 15 bases from J; bases unmatched to any gene: 18. Germline assignment: CDR1 SQVTM and CDR2 ANQGSEA.

The V gene is TRBV20-1, the J gene TRBJ2-4, with D unresolved. This CDR3 comprises 15 residues. The germline CDR1 and CDR2 sequences are DFQATT and SNEGSKA (reference sequence). V was cut by 0 bases and J by 0 bases, with 9 bases left in between. This chain's CDR3 is CSARDSTLAKNIQYF. The DNA of the CDR3 is TGCAGTGCTAGAGATTCGACTCTAGCCAAAAACATTCAGTACTTC.

This clonotype was detected only a few times. Written as DNA, the CDR3 is TGCAGTGCCCTCCATACCCTCAGTGAGCAGTTCTTC. The encoded protein is CSALHTLSEQFF. The chain links TRBV20-1 to TRBJ2-1; D not resolved. Germline loops: CDR1 DFQATT, CDR2 SNEGSKA (reference sequence). This CDR3 region has 12 residues. The ends were cut back, 6 bases at V and 9 bases at J, with 15 bases in the middle.

The chain is built from TRBV11-2 and TRBJ2-7; TRBD2 might be the D (5 bases). The CDR3 runs to 14 residues. The germline V and J ends were trimmed by 4 bases and 3 bases, with 13 bases remaining between them. Germline V gives CDR1 SGHAT, CDR2 FQNNGV. CDR3 amino acids: CASSSSGTLYEQYF. Written as DNA, the CDR3 is TGTGCCAGCAGCTCCAGCGGAACCCTCTACGAGCAGTACTTC.